These 17 T cell receptor beta chains were all obtained from the same sample, sequenced in a study of T cell repertoires in cytomegalovirus infection. TCRdb analysed the reads with MiXCR anew, one entry per CDR3 protein. The sample records about 310,000 distinct CDR3 sequences, 20% to 25% being singletons. These receptors' antigens are unknown. The sample in question was cultured PBMCs, obtained from culture after CMV antigen stimulation. The origin of the receptors is a human donor in good health (CMV status not recorded). Some clones in this sample may be carry-over from other donors' samples.

The V call is TRBV9, the J call TRBJ2-3; 8 positions agree with TRBD2. This CDR3 is built from 15 residues. V gave up 5 bases and J gave up 3 bases; unmatched junction bases: 8. Per germline, CDR1 SGDLS and CDR2 YYNGEE. CDR3 DNA: TGTGCCAGCAGAGCAAGCGGGAGCGGGACAGATACGCAGTATTTT. This gives the protein CASRASGSGTDTQYF.

The rearrangement joins TRBV7-2 to TRBJ2-1; 9 bases fit TRBD2. V dropped 2 bases and J dropped 10; count of bases not matched to a gene: 9. Germline CDR1 SGHTA, CDR2 FQGNSA. The CDR3 is 15 residues long. CDR3 bases: TGTGCCAGCAGCTTAAACTTAGCGGGAGTGAGCGAGCAGTTCTTC. Translated: CASSLNLAGVSEQFF.

The table lists this clonotype with many counts. The chain is built from TRBV7-6 and TRBJ1-6; possibly TRBD1 for D (5 bases). This CDR3 is built from 15 residues. Trimming removed 4 bases at V and 7 bases at J, with 14 bases between. Germline V lookup: CDR1 SGHVS, CDR2 FNYEAQ. The CDR3 DNA sequence: TGTGCCAGCAGCTCAGGGACGGGAGGAAATTCACCCCTCCACTTT. Translation: CASSSGTGGNSPLHF.

There are a few counts of this clonotype. This chain links TRBV19 with TRBJ2-1; TRBD2 agrees at 7 bases. V shed 3 bases, J shed 8 bases, and the junction held 10 bases outside the gene matches. Per germline, CDR1 LNHDA and CDR2 SQIVND (reference sequence). The length of the CDR3 is 15 residues. The CDR3 is CASSIPSSGKDEQFF. The DNA for the CDR3 is TGTGCCAGTAGTATCCCGTCTAGCGGAAAAGATGAGCAGTTCTTC.

This clonotype was counted ten times or more. This chain links TRBV30 with TRBJ1-5; D not resolved. Trimming took 6 bases from V and 0 from J, leaving 9 bases between them. Germline V lookup: CDR1 GTSNPN, CDR2 SVGIG (reference sequence). The CDR3 totals 13 residues. CDR3 sequence: CACQSNSNQPQHF. The CDR3 DNA reads as TGTGCCTGCCAATCCAATAGCAATCAGCCCCAGCATTTT.

This clonotype came up a few times. The chain has TRBV20-1 and TRBJ1-5; D call uncertain. V was shortened by 0 bases and J by 5 bases, with 17 bases between the two germline ends. The CDR3 is 16 residues long. The V gene's germline CDR1 is DFQATT and CDR2 SNEGSKA (reference sequence). For the CDR3, the DNA is TGCAGTGCTAGAGATGTCCGGGGTCCAAGCGATCAGCCCCAGCATTTT. This gives the protein CSARDVRGPSDQPQHF.

This clonotype appeared many times. This chain connects TRBV7-2 to TRBJ2-1; no clear D gene. Germline assignment: CDR1 SGHTA and CDR2 FQGNSA. The CDR3 runs to 13 residues. Trimming removed 1 base from V and 8 bases from J, with 9 bases in between. The CDR3 DNA follows: TGTGCCAGCAGCTTAGGGCTAGTGGATGAGCAGTTCTTC. Translated: CASSLGLVDEQFF.

This chain connects TRBV14 to TRBJ1-1; D is ambiguous. The V and J ends lost 1 base and 5 bases respectively, with 8 bases between them. The CDR3 contains 13 residues. Germline CDR1 reads SGHDN; CDR2 reads FVKESK. CDR3 loop: CASSQVEQTEAFF. The CDR3 bases are TGTGCCAGCAGCCAAGTGGAGCAGACTGAAGCTTTCTTT.

Ten or more counts support this clonotype. The J gene is TRBJ2-7, the V gene TRBV7-2, with 10 positions matching TRBD2. The junction had 10 bases not matched to a gene; V was cut back by 5 bases and J by 0 bases. Germline assignment: CDR1 SGHTA and CDR2 FQGNSA. The CDR3 loop spans 17 amino acids. In DNA, the CDR3 is TGTGCCAGCAGCCCCAGCGGAGGACTAGCGGCCTCCTACGAGCAGTACTTC. It encodes CASSPSGGLAASYEQYF.

In this sample, this clonotype is large. V gene TRBV7-2 combines with J gene TRBJ1-1; D ambiguous. Trimming pared 5 bases from V and 0 bases from J, leaving 10 bases between. Germline V gene lookup returns CDR1 SGHTA and CDR2 FQGNSA. The CDR3 length is 14 residues. CDR3 loop: CASSPHQMNTEAFF. CDR3 in DNA: TGTGCCAGCAGCCCTCATCAGATGAACACTGAAGCTTTCTTT.

CDR3 bases: TGTGCCAGCAGCCAAAGGACAGGGGTTAATTCACCCCTCCACTTT. This gives the protein CASSQRTGVNSPLHF. The chain joins TRBV7-2 to TRBJ1-6; 9 bases match TRBD1. Germline assignment: CDR1 SGHTA and CDR2 FQGNSA. There are 15 residues in the CDR3. V shed 5 bases and J 6 bases; nucleotides not matched to a gene: 5.

Only a few counts were recorded for this clonotype. V and J are TRBV6-2 or TRBV6-3 and TRBJ2-5; D ambiguous. V was clipped by 5 bases and J by 3 bases, with 7 bases between them. The CDR3 spans 12 residues. Germline V lookup: CDR1 MNHEY, CDR2 SVGEGT. CDR3 sequence reads: CASSRIEETQYF. CDR3 DNA sequence: TGTGCCAGCAGTAGGATAGAAGAGACCCAGTACTTC.

This clonotype has more than one count but fewer than ten. The chain combines TRBV27 with TRBJ2-5; TRBD2 agrees at 7 bases. The CDR3 has 13 residues. Germline values: CDR1 MNHEY, CDR2 SMNVEV (reference sequence). V lost 6 bases to trimming and J lost 6 bases; unmatched junction nucleotides: 7. CDR3 region: CASSSGLVKTQYF. The CDR3 coding sequence is TGTGCCAGCAGCTCAGGACTAGTGAAGACCCAGTACTTC.

This clonotype was seen a handful of times. The genes are TRBV7-9 and TRBJ1-2; perhaps TRBD1 as D (6 bases). The germline V and J ends were trimmed by 4 bases and 5 bases, with 17 bases remaining between them. CDR3 length: 15 residues. CDR1 SEHNR and CDR2 FQNEAQ come from the germline V gene (reference sequence). The CDR3 spells CASSYATGTKYGYTF. CDR3 nucleotides: TGTGCCAGCAGCTACGCTACCGGGACAAAATATGGCTACACCTTC. Full variable domain (outside the CDR3, taken from reference TRBV7-9 and TRBJ1-2): DTGVSQNPRHKITKRGQNVTFRCDPISEHNRLYWYRQTLGQGPEFLTYFQNEAQLEKSRLLSDRFSAERPKGSFSTLEIQRTEQGDSAMYLCASSYATGTKYGYTFGSGTRLTVV.

The gene calls are TRBV7-9 and TRBJ2-1, with a weak D call TRBD2 (6 bases). V lost 5 bases and J lost 6, with 17 bases in between. Germline-derived CDR1 and CDR2 are SEHNR and FQNEAQ (reference sequence). The length of the CDR3 is 15 residues. CDR3 sequence reads: CASSRGRTTGNEQFF. The CDR3 bases are TGTGCCAGCAGCCGCGGACGGACTACTGGCAATGAGCAGTTCTTC. Together with reference TRBV7-9 and TRBJ2-1, the CDR3 gives the full variable domain: DTGVSQNPRHKITKRGQNVTFRCDPISEHNRLYWYRQTLGQGPEFLTYFQNEAQLEKSRLLSDRFSAERPKGSFSTLEIQRTEQGDSAMYLCASSRGRTTGNEQFFGPGTRLTVL.

This clonotype was detected ten times or more. This chain connects TRBV7-8 to TRBJ2-7, with 9 bases identical to TRBD2. CDR1 is SGHVS and CDR2 is FQNEAQ in the germline V gene. V gave up 0 bases and J gave up 6 bases; unmatched junction bases: 9. The CDR3 loop spans 16 amino acids. The CDR3 region is CASSLAAGGVVTEQYV. The DNA for the CDR3 is TGTGCCAGCAGCTTAGCTGCGGGGGGGGTAGTGACCGAGCAGTACGTC.

This clonotype has a count of ten or more. The chain is built from TRBV7-9 and TRBJ1-1, with D hard to call. Germline V gene data show CDR1 as SEHNR and CDR2 as FQNEAQ (reference sequence). This CDR3 comprises 13 residues. Deletions cut 5 bases from V and 6 bases from J, with 13 bases between. CDR3 DNA sequence: TGTGCCAGCAGCGGAACAAACCCACCTGAAGCTTTCTTT. It translates to CASSGTNPPEAFF.